Listed here are 8 T cell receptor beta chains from one sample, sequenced in a study of immune heterogeneity within non-small cell lung tumors. A first 10-cycle multiplex round used 32 V-gene and 13 J-gene primers on TCR beta CDR3. TCRdb re-called the multiplex PCR reads with MiXCR, one entry per CDR3 protein. The data contain approximately 4,100 distinct CDR3 sequences, around 26% of them singletons. Genomic DNA from bulk tumor acted as the template, and around 600 ng was loaded per sample. Biopsies, several per primary tumor and spaced far apart, were collected during surgery. These patients got curative surgery after being newly diagnosed with untreated non-small cell lung cancer. The material sequenced was lung tumor tissue. Receptor source: a man in his fifties or sixties with non-small cell lung cancer.

Worth noting for this clonotype: A read error may explain this, as a much larger clone is one base away. The chain has TRBV2 and TRBJ1-6; 7 bases match TRBD1. Per the germline V gene, CDR1 is SNHLY and CDR2 is FYNNEI. The CDR3 is 15 amino acids. In DNA, the CDR3 is TGTACCAGCATGCCGGGACAGATTTATAATTCACCCCTCCACTTT. This translates into CTSMPGQIYNSPLHF.

By its share, this clonotype is medium-sized. The chain joins TRBV6-2 or TRBV6-3 to TRBJ2-2; 10 nucleotides match TRBD1. V dropped 6 bases and J dropped 7; count of bases not matched to a gene: 11. This CDR3 region has 16 residues. Germline V gives CDR1 MNHEY, CDR2 SVGEGT. The CDR3 bases are TGTGCCAGCAGATCCCCCGGGACAGGGGCGGTCGGGGAGCTGTTTTTT. This codes for CASRSPGTGAVGELFF.

The J gene is TRBJ2-7, the V gene TRBV24-1; TRBD1 aligns across 10 bases. CDR3 length: 14 residues. The germline V gene has CDR1 KGHDR and CDR2 SFDVKD. With V trimmed by 3 bases and J by 5 bases, 3 bases remained unmatched. CDR3 amino acids: CATSDPGQGNEQYF. The CDR3 DNA follows: TGTGCCACCAGTGATCCGGGACAGGGGAACGAGCAGTACTTC.

By sample share, this clonotype is medium-sized. V usage is TRBV12-5 and J usage is TRBJ1-5; possibly TRBD1 for D (6 bases). In germline, CDR1 is LGHNT, CDR2 FRNRAP. CDR3 length: 15 amino acids. Trimming removed 1 base at V and 1 base at J, with 8 bases between. CDR3 region: CASGLATGSNQPQHF. In DNA, the CDR3 is TGTGCTAGTGGTTTGGCAACAGGGAGCAATCAGCCCCAGCATTTT.

This clonotype turned up a few times. The chain combines TRBV7-3 with TRBJ2-7; no clear D. The germline CDR1 and CDR2 sequences are SGHTA and FQGTGA. V lost 1 base and J 0 bases, leaving 13 bases between the germline ends. The CDR3 runs 16 residues. CDR3 nucleotides: TGTGCCAGCAGCTTAAGGCCCCCTAGGAGCTCCTACGAGCAGTACTTC. Protein sequence: CASSLRPPRSSYEQYF.

Details on this clonotype: One end of the junction is discordant with germline, which a read error may explain. The chain combines TRBV7-7 with TRBJ2-1; 10 nucleotides match TRBD2. CDR1 is SSHAT and CDR2 is FNYEAQ in the germline V gene (reference sequence). There are 15 residues in the CDR3. CDR3 bases: TGTGCTAGCAGCTTAGCAGCGGGAGGGCCCGATGAGCAGTTCTTC. Encoded protein: CASSLAAGGPDEQFF. Supplemented by reference TRBV7-7 and TRBJ2-1, the full variable domain reads GAGVSQSPRYKVTKRGQDVTLRCDPISSHATLYWYQQALGQGPEFLTYFNYEAQPDKSGLPSDRFSAERPEGSISTLTIQRTEQRDSAMYRCASSLAAGGPDEQFFGPGTRLTVL.

This clonotype was recorded a few times. V gene TRBV6-1 combines with J gene TRBJ2-7; a possible D gene is TRBD2 (5 bases). Per the germline V gene, CDR1 is MNHNS and CDR2 is SASEGT. This CDR3 has 16 amino acids. The V end was cut by 5 bases, the J end by 0 bases, with 17 bases between. CDR3 DNA sequence: TGTGCCAGCAGTTATGGGTCCGGGATCGTCTCCTACGAGCAGTACTTC. Translated: CASSYGSGIVSYEQYF.

CDR3 sequence: CASRVRDSQIPYNEQFF. CDR3 DNA sequence: TGTGCCAGTAGGGTGCGGGACTCCCAGATCCCTTACAATGAGCAGTTCTTC. V usage is TRBV19 and J usage is TRBJ2-1; D is perhaps TRBD2 (6 bases). The CDR3 is 17 amino acids. Per the germline V gene, CDR1 is LNHDA and CDR2 is SQIVND (reference sequence). V was cut by 6 bases and J by 4 bases, with 22 bases left in between.